Detailed here is one T cell receptor (beta chain). Produced via immunoSEQ multiplex PCR; TCRdb's table is partial and in-frame only. The profile covers 50,000 to 70,000 clones, with around 95% appearing a single time and roughly 4% taken by the ten largest. This specimen belongs to a study of technical replicates of blood from a few donors. The TCR was taken from a human donor in good health. Some clones in this sample may be carry-over from other donors' samples. The sequenced sample was PBMCs.

This CDR3 is CASSAQGLYEQYF. The DNA for the CDR3 is TGTGCCAGCAGCGCACAGGGGTTATACGAGCAGTACTTC. This chain joins TRBV14 and TRBJ2-7; 7 positions agree with TRBD1. V gave up 5 bases and J gave up 4 bases; unmatched junction bases: 5. The CDR3 is 13 residues long. Germline values: CDR1 SGHDN, CDR2 FVKESK.